Listed here are 18 T cell receptor beta chains from one sample, sequenced in a study of cytomegalovirus exposure and HLA in healthy donors. The PCR was carried out with 60 Vbeta primers and 13 Jbeta primers. Measured with immunoSEQ multiplex PCR; TCRdb has only the in-frame clones, and not every one. This table has 120,000 or so clones, approximately 82% appearing once. Specimen: PBMCs. These receptors were collected from a man aged 18 to 35 in good health and CMV-seropositive.

The chain uses TRBV19 and TRBJ1-1, with D uncertain. The CDR3 extends over 12 amino acids. Germline CDR1 and CDR2: LNHDA and SQIVND (reference sequence). Trimming cost V 7 bases and J 11 bases, with 17 bases left between them. The DNA for the CDR3 is TGTGCCAGTACGCAGAAACCCCTTGGCGCTTTCTTT. It specifies CASTQKPLGAFF.

V is TRBV6-5 and J is TRBJ2-1; tentative D call: TRBD2 (5 bases). V lost 6 bases and J 5 bases, leaving 14 bases between the germline ends. This CDR3 region has 14 residues. Germline CDR1 and CDR2: MNHEY and SVGAGI. CDR3 region: CASSSLTGNNEQFF. The CDR3 DNA reads TGTGCCAGCAGCTCCCTTACGGGAAACAATGAGCAGTTCTTC.

The chain recombines TRBV6-5 with TRBJ1-1; the D is unclear. From germline, CDR1 is MNHEY and CDR2 SVGAGI. V lost 2 bases, J lost 3 bases, and 10 bases lay in between. The CDR3 length is 14 residues. CDR3 bases: TGTGCCAGCAGTTACGCGGGGTTCGACACTGAAGCTTTCTTT. Its translation is CASSYAGFDTEAFF.

V and J are TRBV9 and TRBJ1-1, with 10 bases fitting TRBD1. Germline V gives CDR1 SGDLS, CDR2 YYNGEE. V lost 4 bases, J lost 5 bases, and 8 bases stayed unmatched. There are 15 residues in the CDR3. DNA of the CDR3: TGTGCCAGCAGCCCAAAGACAGGGGGCGGGACTGAAGCTTTCTTT. It specifies CASSPKTGGGTEAFF. Filled out from reference TRBV9 and TRBJ1-1, the complete variable domain reads DSGVTQTPKHLITATGQRVTLRCSPRSGDLSVYWYQQSLDQGLQFLIQYYNGEERAKGNILERFSAQQFPDLHSELNLSSLELGDSALYFCASSPKTGGGTEAFFGQGTRLTVV.

The V and J genes are TRBV6-4 and TRBJ2-3, with 7 positions matching TRBD1. Germline V lookup: CDR1 MRHNA, CDR2 SNTAGT. CDR3 length: 14 residues. V was pared by 8 bases and J by 3 bases, with 8 bases of the junction left unmatched. CDR3 residues: CASAATGETDTQYF. The CDR3 DNA reads TGTGCCAGCGCCGCCACAGGGGAAACAGATACGCAGTATTTT.

The rearrangement links TRBV10-3 to TRBJ2-7; possibly TRBD1 for D (6 bases). Germline assignment: CDR1 ENHRY and CDR2 SYGVKD. This CDR3 is 13 amino acids long. The V end lost 7 bases, the J end lost 0 bases, and 10 bases lay between the germline ends. CDR3 nucleotide sequence: TGTGCCATCATCCCGGACAGCTCCTACGAGCAGTACTTC. Protein: CAIIPDSSYEQYF.

This clone was recorded a few times. This chain links TRBV6-6 with TRBJ1-4; 10 bases line up with TRBD1. Germline CDR1 and CDR2: MNHNY and SVGAGI (reference sequence). The V gene end was trimmed by 2 bases and the J gene end by 3 bases; junction bases not matched to a gene: 0. This CDR3 comprises 15 residues. The CDR3 spells CASSYGQGANEKLFF. The CDR3 DNA reads as TGTGCCAGCAGTTACGGACAGGGGGCTAATGAAAAACTGTTTTTT.

The rearrangement links TRBV27 to TRBJ1-2; possible D gene TRBD1, 5 bases. The CDR3 spans 12 residues. From germline, CDR1 is MNHEY and CDR2 SMNVEV (reference sequence). Trimming cost V 5 bases and J 8 bases, with 12 bases left between them. The CDR3 DNA reads as TGTGCCAGCAGTGCCCCAGGGTTCGGCTACACCTTC. Translated, it gives CASSAPGFGYTF.

The chain combines TRBV7-9 with TRBJ2-7; 12 positions match TRBD1. This CDR3 region has 15 residues. V lost 5 bases and J lost 3; bases outside the gene matches: 5. Germline V gene data show CDR1 as SEHNR and CDR2 as FQNEAQ (reference sequence). CDR3 amino acids: CASSQGQGAIYEQYF. The CDR3 region has the DNA TGTGCCAGCAGCCAGGGACAGGGGGCAATCTACGAGCAGTACTTC. The entire variable domain, with the rest obtained from reference TRBV7-9 and TRBJ2-7, is as follows: DTGVSQNPRHKITKRGQNVTFRCDPISEHNRLYWYRQTLGQGPEFLTYFQNEAQLEKSRLLSDRFSAERPKGSFSTLEIQRTEQGDSAMYLCASSQGQGAIYEQYFGPGTRLTVT.

This clone has a handful of counts. The chain has TRBV2 and TRBJ2-3; possible D gene TRBD2, 5 bases. The ends were cut back, 7 bases at V and 4 bases at J, with 15 bases in the middle. This CDR3 region has 14 residues. CDR1 is SNHLY, CDR2 FYNNEI, per germline. This chain's CDR3 is CASTPGGGADTQYF. The CDR3 DNA is TGTGCCAGCACCCCCGGCGGAGGTGCAGATACGCAGTATTTT.

The chain joins TRBV7-8 to TRBJ2-3; D is perhaps TRBD2 (7 bases). CDR1 and CDR2 (germline): SGHVS, FQNEAQ. Trimming pared 1 base from V and 0 bases from J, leaving 11 bases between. CDR3 length equals 16 residues. The CDR3 region is CASSLVGGASTDTQYF. The CDR3 DNA reads as TGTGCCAGCAGCTTAGTGGGGGGGGCTAGCACAGATACGCAGTATTTT.

J is TRBJ2-3 and V is TRBV10-1; tentatively, D is TRBD2 (6 bases). The ends were cut back, 3 bases at V and 6 bases at J, with 7 bases in the middle. Germline CDR1 WNHNN, CDR2 SYGVQD (reference sequence). This CDR3 has 12 residues. CDR3 DNA: TGCGCCAGCAGTGATGCGGGGGATACGCAGTATTTT. It specifies CASSDAGDTQYF.

The chain has TRBV19 and TRBJ1-1; TRBD1 might be the D (5 bases). V was clipped by 0 bases and J by 0 bases, with 14 bases between them. Germline V gives CDR1 LNHDA, CDR2 SQIVND (reference sequence). This CDR3 has 17 amino acids. CDR3 amino acids: CASSIERQGRMNTEAFF. The CDR3 DNA reads as TGTGCCAGTAGTATAGAAAGGCAGGGTCGGATGAACACTGAAGCTTTCTTT.

In this sample, this clone turned up once. At the DNA level, this CDR3 is encoded by other sequences in the same sample as well. V usage is TRBV13 and J usage is TRBJ1-1; 8 positions agree with TRBD1. V shed 5 bases, J shed 4 bases, and the junction held 12 bases outside the gene matches. This CDR3 comprises 16 residues. Germline-derived CDR1 and CDR2 are PRHDT and FYEKMQ (reference sequence). CDR3 nucleotide sequence: TGTGCCAGCAGCCTCCAGACAGGGGTCCCCGCCACTGAAGCTTTCTTT. It encodes CASSLQTGVPATEAFF.

The V call is TRBV7-9, the J call TRBJ2-7; 11 nucleotides align to TRBD1. V lost 4 bases, J lost 6 bases, and 2 bases stayed unmatched. Per the germline V gene, CDR1 is SEHNR and CDR2 is FQNEAQ (reference sequence). This CDR3 has 13 amino acids. This CDR3 reads CASSWDRGSEQYF. The CDR3 DNA is TGTGCCAGCAGCTGGGACAGGGGGAGCGAGCAGTACTTC.

The V and J genes are TRBV27 and TRBJ1-1; D gene unclear. The length of the CDR3 is 13 residues. V was trimmed by 3 bases and J by 0 bases, leaving 5 bases between them. Germline V gives CDR1 MNHEY, CDR2 SMNVEV (reference sequence). CDR3 amino acids: CASSFWLNTEAFF. CDR3 nucleotide sequence: TGTGCCAGCAGTTTTTGGCTGAACACTGAAGCTTTCTTT.

The chain carries TRBV11-3 and TRBJ2-2; TRBD1 matches 9 bases. With 4 bases clipped from V and 5 bases from J, the junction kept 8 bases outside the gene matches. This CDR3 comprises 16 residues. The germline gives CDR1 SGHNT, CDR2 YENEEA. The DNA for the CDR3 is TGTGCCAGCAGCTATTCAGGACAGGGGAGAACCGGGGAGCTGTTTTTT. Amino acids: CASSYSGQGRTGELFF.

This rearrangement joins TRBV6-4 to TRBJ2-1; D perhaps matches TRBD1 (5 bases). V lost 4 bases to trimming and J lost 8 bases, with 12 bases between them. The CDR3 consists of 13 residues. Per germline, CDR1 MRHNA and CDR2 SNTAGT. This CDR3 reads CASSAQGRDEQFF. The CDR3, as DNA: TGTGCCAGCAGTGCCCAGGGAAGGGATGAGCAGTTCTTC.